Below are 10 T cell receptor beta chains sequenced from a single sample in a study of OX40 agonist ivuxolimab in advanced cancers. Here immunoSEQ multiplex PCR was the method, and the copy in TCRdb shows in-frame clones only, minus some. Of about 36,000 clones in the sample, approximately 80% are singletons; the top ten hold roughly 12%. The starting material was CD4+ or CD8+ T cells sorted from blood, obtained in a trial of the OX40 agonist ivuxolimab. The origin of the receptors is an adult with an advanced solid tumor such as melanoma, head and neck, liver or kidney cancer.

The chain uses TRBV6-5 and TRBJ2-5; possible D gene TRBD2, 5 bases. TRBJ2-7 matches the DNA end more closely, so the J call is doubtful. Germline lookup yields CDR1 MNHEY and CDR2 SVGAGI. The CDR3 sequence is 16 residues long. The DNA for the CDR3 is TGTGCCAGCAGTTACTCTGCGGGCAGAGCTTCCTACGAGCAGTACTTC. Amino acids: CASSYSAGRASYEQYF.

The genes are TRBV28 and TRBJ2-7; D ambiguous. Trimming left V 2 bases short and J 9 bases short, with 23 bases between. The CDR3 is 16 residues long. Germline assignment: CDR1 MDHEN and CDR2 SYDVKM. The CDR3 coding sequence is TGTGCCAGCAGTTTAATCGGTGGGCAAACCCCTACGCTGCAGTACTTC. Encoded protein: CASSLIGGQTPTLQYF.

V is TRBV9 and J is TRBJ2-3, with D perhaps matching TRBD2 (5 bases). The CDR3 consists of 15 residues. Trimming removed 1 base from V and 7 bases from J, with 16 bases in between. Germline-derived CDR1 and CDR2 are SGDLS and YYNGEE. CDR3 residues: CASSVTAEPGYTQYF. The CDR3 DNA is TGTGCCAGCAGCGTAACAGCGGAACCCGGGTATACGCAGTATTTT.

This rearrangement joins TRBV20-1 to TRBJ2-5; perhaps TRBD1 as D (6 bases). Per the germline V gene, CDR1 is DFQATT and CDR2 is SNEGSKA (reference sequence). Deletions cut 6 bases from V and 11 bases from J, with 16 bases between. The CDR3 runs 11 residues. In DNA form, the CDR3 reads TGCAGTGCCAAGACAGGCCCTGAGCAGTACTTC. Protein sequence: CSAKTGPEQYF.

The chain links TRBV5-1 to TRBJ2-1; the match to TRBD2 covers 14 bases. From germline, CDR1 is SGHRS and CDR2 YFSETQ. V was clipped by 0 bases and J by 5 bases; unmatched bases: 4. This CDR3 has 17 residues. DNA of the CDR3: TGCGCCAGCAGCTTGGCGACTAGCGGGGGGGCAAACAATGAGCAGTTCTTC. Protein product: CASSLATSGGANNEQFF. The whole variable domain, remainder taken from reference TRBV5-1 and TRBJ2-1, is KAGVTQTPRYLIKTRGQQVTLSCSPISGHRSVSWYQQTPGQGLQFLFEYFSETQRNKGNFPGRFSGRQFSNSRSEMNVSTLELGDSALYLCASSLATSGGANNEQFFGPGTRLTVL.

This clone was found a few times. The J gene is TRBJ1-5, the V gene TRBV4-2; 10 bases line up with TRBD1. Trimming at V came to 1 base and at J to 5 bases, leaving 2 bases not matched to a gene. This CDR3 is 15 amino acids long. Per germline, CDR1 LGHNA and CDR2 YNFKEQ. The CDR3, as DNA: TGTGCCAGCAGCCAAGCGGACAGGGGGGATCAGCCCCAGCATTTT. It encodes CASSQADRGDQPQHF.

The V gene is TRBV18, the J gene TRBJ2-1; 13 nucleotides line up with TRBD2. V lost 3 bases, J lost 4 bases, and 9 bases stayed unmatched. Per the germline V gene, CDR1 is KGHSH and CDR2 is LQKENI. This CDR3 is built from 18 residues. CDR3: CASSPTSGGATGYNEQFF. Written as DNA, the CDR3 is TGTGCCAGCTCACCTACTAGCGGGGGGGCGACGGGATACAATGAGCAGTTCTTC.

The J gene is TRBJ2-3, the V gene TRBV19, with D perhaps TRBD2 (6 bases). Germline CDR1 LNHDA, CDR2 SQIVND (reference sequence). Trimming removed 4 bases at V and 2 bases at J, with 13 bases between. CDR3 length: 15 amino acids. Here the CDR3 DNA reads TGTGCCAGTAGTAACGGCGGGGCATACACAGATACGCAGTATTTT. It encodes CASSNGGAYTDTQYF.

V gene TRBV19 combines with J gene TRBJ1-3; D is undetermined. CDR1 and CDR2 (germline): LNHDA, SQIVND (reference sequence). V lost 6 bases and J lost 1, with 7 bases in between. The CDR3 covers 13 residues. CDR3 protein: CASRESSGNTIYF. The DNA of the CDR3 is TGTGCCAGTAGAGAGAGTTCTGGAAACACCATATATTTT.

The V call is TRBV7-9, the J call TRBJ2-3; 10 bases line up with TRBD2. The CDR3 consists of 14 residues. V was clipped by 3 bases and J by 5 bases; unmatched bases: 2. CDR1 SEHNR and CDR2 FQNEAQ come from the germline V gene (reference sequence). The CDR3 nucleotides are TGTGCCAGCAGCTTTCTAGCGGGAGTAGATACGCAGTATTTT. As protein: CASSFLAGVDTQYF.